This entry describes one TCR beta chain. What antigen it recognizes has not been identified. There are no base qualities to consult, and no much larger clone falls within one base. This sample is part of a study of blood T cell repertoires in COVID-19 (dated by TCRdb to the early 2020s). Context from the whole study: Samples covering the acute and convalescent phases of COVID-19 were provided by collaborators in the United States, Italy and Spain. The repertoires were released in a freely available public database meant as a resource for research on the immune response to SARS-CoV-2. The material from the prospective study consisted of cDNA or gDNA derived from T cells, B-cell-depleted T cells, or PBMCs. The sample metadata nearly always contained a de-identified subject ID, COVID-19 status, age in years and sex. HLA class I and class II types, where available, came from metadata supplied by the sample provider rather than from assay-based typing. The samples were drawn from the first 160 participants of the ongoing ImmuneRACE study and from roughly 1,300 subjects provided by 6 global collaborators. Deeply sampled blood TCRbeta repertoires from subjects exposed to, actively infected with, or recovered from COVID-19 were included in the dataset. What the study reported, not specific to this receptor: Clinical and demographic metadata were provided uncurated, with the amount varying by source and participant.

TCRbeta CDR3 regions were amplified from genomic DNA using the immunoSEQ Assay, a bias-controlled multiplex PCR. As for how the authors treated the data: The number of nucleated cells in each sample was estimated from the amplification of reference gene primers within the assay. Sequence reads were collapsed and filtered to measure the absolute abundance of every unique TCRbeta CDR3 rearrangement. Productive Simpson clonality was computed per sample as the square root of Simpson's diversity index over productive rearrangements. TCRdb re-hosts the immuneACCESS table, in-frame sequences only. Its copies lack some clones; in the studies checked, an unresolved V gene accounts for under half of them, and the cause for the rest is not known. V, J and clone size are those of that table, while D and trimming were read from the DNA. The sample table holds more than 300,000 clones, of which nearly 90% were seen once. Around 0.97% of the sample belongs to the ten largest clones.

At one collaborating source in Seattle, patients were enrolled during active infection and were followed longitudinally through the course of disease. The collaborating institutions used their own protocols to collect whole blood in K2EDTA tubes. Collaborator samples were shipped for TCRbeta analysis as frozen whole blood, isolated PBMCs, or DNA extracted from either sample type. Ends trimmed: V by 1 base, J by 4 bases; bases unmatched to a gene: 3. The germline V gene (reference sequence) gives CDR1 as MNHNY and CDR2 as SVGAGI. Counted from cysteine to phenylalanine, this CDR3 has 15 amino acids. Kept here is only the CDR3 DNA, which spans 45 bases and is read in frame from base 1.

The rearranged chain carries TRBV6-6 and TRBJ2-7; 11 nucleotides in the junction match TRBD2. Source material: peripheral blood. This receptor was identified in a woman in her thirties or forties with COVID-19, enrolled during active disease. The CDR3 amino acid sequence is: CASSYLGTSGYEQYF. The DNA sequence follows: TGTGCCAGCAGTTACTTGGGGACTAGCGGATACGAGCAGTACTTC.